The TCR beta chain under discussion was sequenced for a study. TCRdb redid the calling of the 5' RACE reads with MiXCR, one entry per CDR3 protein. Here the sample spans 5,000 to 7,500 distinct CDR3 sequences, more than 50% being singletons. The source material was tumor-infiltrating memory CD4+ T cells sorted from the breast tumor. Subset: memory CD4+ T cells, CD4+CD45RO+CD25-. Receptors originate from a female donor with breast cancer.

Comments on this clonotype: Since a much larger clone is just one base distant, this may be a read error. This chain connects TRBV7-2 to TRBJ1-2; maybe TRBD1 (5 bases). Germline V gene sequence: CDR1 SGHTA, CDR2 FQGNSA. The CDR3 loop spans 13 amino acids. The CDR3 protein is CASSTDTSYGHTF. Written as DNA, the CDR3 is TGTGCCAGCAGCACGGACACATCCTATGGCCACACCTTC.